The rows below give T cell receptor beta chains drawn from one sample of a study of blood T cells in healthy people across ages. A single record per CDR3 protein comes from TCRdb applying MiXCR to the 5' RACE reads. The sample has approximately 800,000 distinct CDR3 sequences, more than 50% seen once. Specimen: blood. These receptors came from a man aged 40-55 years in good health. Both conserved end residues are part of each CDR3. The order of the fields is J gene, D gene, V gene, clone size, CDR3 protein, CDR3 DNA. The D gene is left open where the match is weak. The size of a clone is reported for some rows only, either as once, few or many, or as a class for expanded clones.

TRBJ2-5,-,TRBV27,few,CASSLSTSGGSETQYF,TGTGCCAGCAGTTTATCAACTAGTGGCGGTTCAGAGACCCAGTACTTC
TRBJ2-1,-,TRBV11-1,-,CASSLNGLGVLVEQFF,TGTGCCAGCAGCTTAAACGGTTTGGGGGTACTCGTGGAGCAGTTCTTC
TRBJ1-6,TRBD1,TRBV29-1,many,CSVGVRGSPLHF,TGCAGCGTTGGCGTCAGGGGGTCACCCCTCCACTTT
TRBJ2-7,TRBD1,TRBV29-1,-,CSVEGQNLRSSYEQYF,TGCAGCGTTGAGGGACAGAACCTTCGAAGCTCCTACGAGCAGTACTTC
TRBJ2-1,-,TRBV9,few,CASSAMAGAGYNEQFF,TGTGCCAGCAGCGCCATGGCAGGGGCAGGTTACAATGAGCAGTTCTTC
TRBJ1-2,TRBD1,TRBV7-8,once,CASTQGANYGYTF,TGTGCCAGCACACAGGGGGCTAACTATGGCTACACCTTC
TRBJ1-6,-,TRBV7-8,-,CASSLVHTNLSSYNSPLHF,TGTGCCAGCAGCTTAGTACACACCAACCTGAGCTCCTATAATTCACCCCTCCACTTT
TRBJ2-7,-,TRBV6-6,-,CASRGRQSSYEQYF,TGTGCCAGCAGGGGGAGACAGTCCTCCTACGAGCAGTACTTC
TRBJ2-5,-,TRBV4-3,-,CASSQGVGGSGKETQYF,TGCGCCAGCAGCCAGGGTGTCGGAGGGTCGGGGAAAGAGACCCAGTACTTC
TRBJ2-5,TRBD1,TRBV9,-,CASSVSQRTGNETQYF,TGTGCCAGCAGCGTTTCTCAACGGACAGGGAATGAGACCCAGTACTTC
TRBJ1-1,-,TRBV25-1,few,CASSDTGLSEAFF,TGTGCCAGCAGTGACACAGGGCTCTCTGAAGCTTTCTTT
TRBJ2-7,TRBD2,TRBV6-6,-,CASSRLRAGDSEQYF,TGTGCCAGCAGCCGTCTAAGGGCGGGAGATTCCGAGCAGTACTTC
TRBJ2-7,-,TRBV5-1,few,CASSPEDPTYEQYF,TGCGCCAGCAGCCCGGAGGACCCCACCTACGAGCAGTACTTC
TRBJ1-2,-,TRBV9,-,CASSVSASDYGYTF,TGTGCCAGCAGCGTCTCTGCCTCGGACTATGGCTACACCTTC
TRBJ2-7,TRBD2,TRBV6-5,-,CASRPESGRSYEQYF,TGTGCCAGCAGACCCGAAAGCGGGAGAAGCTACGAGCAGTACTTC